This T cell receptor beta chain derives from a study of CD8+ T cells in alopecia areata. To note about this clone: Its target is unknown.

Study outcomes and limitations: A great number of expanded lesional clones endured in scalp and blood during tofacitinib. Scalp clonality and expanded CD8+ clones among the top 100 fell significantly with tofacitinib.

RNA extraction and reverse transcription yielded cDNA as sequencing template. Sequenced by immunoSEQ multiplex PCR; TCRdb stores in-frame clones only, minus some. The sample lists 130,000 or so clones; 85% to 90% were seen once. Treatment defined: oral pan-JAK inhibitor, 5-10 mg twice daily. Researchers gathered lesional scalp punch biopsies and peripheral blood from patients with alopecia areata. It was from PBMCs that CD4+ and CD8+ T cells were sorted. Germline V gives CDR1 SQVTM, CDR2 ANQGSEA. Trimming left V 3 bases short and J 3 bases short, with 21 bases between. The CDR3 length is 17 residues. Specimen: CD8+ T cells sorted from blood, collected at week 4, from a patient treated with tofacitinib. This TCR was recovered from a human donor with alopecia areata. The chain is built from TRBV29-1 and TRBJ2-1, with D possibly being TRBD1 or TRBD2 (6 bases each). The CDR3 spells CSVELDGGGAGYNEQFF. The CDR3 DNA sequence: TGCAGCGTTGAGTTAGACGGAGGGGGAGCGGGCTACAATGAGCAGTTCTTC.